This T cell receptor beta chain was sequenced in a study of tumor-infiltrating lymphocytes in primary liver carcinoma. Study details: The five patients, who were men and women, ranged in age from 30 to 69 years. Samples produced roughly 3.5 to 8 million productive TCRbeta reads, comparable across tissue types.

On this clonotype itself: A much larger clone is a single base away; this may be a read error.

From approximately 20-30 mg of unsorted bulk tissue, DNA and RNA were co-extracted together. Per tumor, sampling covered five separate regions. This CDR3 is built from 13 residues. Germline V CDR1 and CDR2: SGHAT, FQNNGV. With roughly 0.5 ug total RNA as template and a constant-region primer, TCR beta cDNA was made. Libraries covering TCR beta were generated through three nested multiplex PCR rounds (using a slightly modified ARM-PCR). The two initial PCR rounds, roughly 11 cycles each, used TRBV1-TRBV30 forward and C-beta reverse primers. TCRdb ran MiXCR on the multiplex PCR reads and lists one entry per CDR3 protein. Of about 30,000 distinct CDR3 sequences in the sample, 71% are singletons; the top ten hold roughly 30%.

The origin of this receptor is a woman in her 30s with primary liver carcinoma and hepatitis B virus infection. Source material: liver tumor tissue from sampling region 3. This sample's subset: tumor region T3, left-lateral pole. This chain uses TRBV11-2 with TRBJ1-3; D is unresolved. CDR3 protein: CTSTSPNRNTIYF. As DNA, the CDR3 is TGTACCAGCACCAGCCCAAATCGGAACACCATATATTTT.